This TCR beta chain was documented in a study of cytomegalovirus exposure and HLA in healthy donors (dated by TCRdb to about 2017). In the study overall: In an earlier analysis of around 540 of the donors, 276 Gb of sequence data and 95 million to 130 million unique TCR beta sequences from roughly 190 million T cells were reported. An early release that covered more than 550 HLA-typed donors contained 300 to 350 gigabases of sequencing data and 75 million to 100 million unique TCR sequences. Of the approximately 400 genotyped donors, 81% were placed in the genetic ancestry cluster associated with self-reported Caucasian donors. The study was designed to test whether signatures of past pathogen exposure could be identified by cataloging public T cell receptors. The T cell repertoires of several hundred subjects were profiled by immunosequencing and related to cytomegalovirus serostatus. In addition to the first cohort of approximately 670 subjects, a separate validation cohort of about 120 different subjects was used. The study combined high-throughput TCR immunosequencing, statistical association of individual TCRs with disease status, and machine learning to predict cytomegalovirus infection status. A later analysis re-analyzed previously published TCR beta repertoires from 666 donors and added high-resolution HLA genotyping to study TCR occurrence patterns. In the later analysis, no new phenotypic data were used to find candidate immune exposures; instead, reliance was placed on TCR beta sequences and their occurrence across donors. An earlier analysis of about 620 of the donors applied high-throughput TCR beta sequencing to assess whether each TCR beta V gene segment acted as functional or pseudogenic. Donor age, sex, ethnicity and CMV serostatus were collected together with the repertoire data. A later genetic analysis took genome-wide SNP genotypes for about three fifths of the 666 donors and used that subset as a discovery cohort. Every discovery cohort repertoire had been produced on one sequencing platform. HLA typing covered class I and class II loci at four-digit resolution. Typing coverage varied by locus: roughly 620-640 donors for A, B, C, DRB1 and DQB1; roughly 500 for DQA1; around 570 for DPA1; about 450 for DPB1. Because of strong linkage in the cohort, roughly 5 DR-DQ haplotypes were treated as single units for association and clustering. Among 398 genotyped donors of the cohort, an average of 235,054 unique TCR beta nucleotide sequences were sequenced per donor, approximately 20% of them non-productive.

General findings and caveats noted by the study authors: An earlier analysis of around 500 of the donors showed that most TCR beta V segments appeared in productive rearrangements either about 87% or about 30% of the time, which broadly matched IMGT annotations. The presence/absence analyses assumed that sequencing depth was roughly uniform across donors, and that assumption may not be true. Linkage disequilibrium might explain the correlated functional status among segregating V segments, but an unknown experimental factor could not be excluded. In vitro tests confirmed that three of the cytomegalovirus-associated TCR beta chains recognize cytomegalovirus antigens. A cluster of highly shared sequence variants was judged likely to represent a technical artifact of the sequencing pipeline. V-gene and J-gene trimming of TCR beta chains was associated with a missense DCLRE1C variant in a later genetic analysis, and the association was replicated in an independent cohort. Because counts were too low, about 18 rarely observed V segments, including chromosome 9 orphons, were left out of the earlier analysis of 587 of the donors. The classifier was reported to diagnose cytomegalovirus status with high specificity and sensitivity in both the original cohort and the validation cohort. Only TCR beta chains were sequenced in this cohort, and the absence of alpha or paired-chain data limited detectable features. In a later analysis, the rate of TCR association differed among HLA loci, with DRB1 alleles having the most associated TCRs and HLA-C alleles having the fewest. In the study, approximately 160 TCR beta chains were listed as associated with cytomegalovirus. Immune exposure information for the cohort was limited to CMV serostatus. Some IMGT-functional V segments, including TRBV6-2 and TRBV6-3, could not be told apart with the 87-base-pair reads, so those segments were excluded. Because HLA typing was unavailable for some donors at each locus, only the typed subset was used in association tests. In a later analysis, most CMV-associated TCR beta chains were found to appear HLA-restricted, with HLA associations seemingly driven largely by CMV exposure. Assigning TCR associations to individual alleles was difficult when HLA alleles, especially DR and DQ, strongly co-occurred. In a later genetic analysis, fewer N-insertions in productive TCRs were reported among donors in an Asian-associated ancestry cluster than the approximately 710-donor mean. According to the authors, the approach could potentially be generalized to other disease states and immunological phenotypes. A further reported finding was that TCR beta sequences accurately predicted the HLA-A and HLA-B alleles for most subjects in the first cohort. Compared with equally common non-associated chains, HLA-associated TCR beta chains in a later analysis were more clonally expanded and had lower generation probabilities. While some public TCRs were present in many individuals, most TCR sequences turned up only very rarely across donors. A later analysis reported that several top co-occurrence clusters appeared linked to parvovirus B19, influenza, CMV and Epstein-Barr virus. A later analysis associated 15,000 to 20,000 TCR beta sequences with specific HLA alleles at a false discovery rate of 0.05.

Remarks on this clone: What antigen it recognizes has not been identified.

Receptor amplification or capture employed the immunoSEQ multiplex PCR assay. For the multiplex PCR, a mixture combining 60 forward primers for TCR Vbeta segments and 13 reverse primers for TCR Jbeta segments was used. The CDR3 region of rearranged TCR beta genes was amplified from genomic DNA by a multiplex PCR assay. The amplified TCR beta libraries were sequenced on the Illumina HiSeq System as 87-base-pair reads. Per the authors' processing: Across the roughly 600 repertoires, a later analysis counted tens of millions of unique TCR beta chains, some 11 million of which were shared by at least two donors. Raw reads were error-corrected and collapsed into unique sequences by a nearest-neighbor algorithm in which closely related sequences were merged to remove PCR and sequencing errors. CDR3 sequences were aligned to IMGT reference sequences to assign V, D and J gene segments. For a sequence to be retained, at least a six-nucleotide match to both a V gene segment and a J gene segment was required. A rearrangement was called productive if the CDR3 had no stop codons and remained in frame with V and J, and every other rearrangement was called non-productive. CDR3 was defined according to IMGT convention as the region running from the second conserved V-encoded cysteine to the conserved J-encoded phenylalanine. The earlier analysis of 550 to 650 of the donors excluded any sequence lacking an unambiguous match to a single V gene segment. In an earlier analysis of a few hundred of the donors, a V segment was called functional when productive rearrangements were above 56.7%, and segregating when the standard deviation between donors exceeded 5%. A statistical classification framework was built for diagnosing cytomegalovirus status from the catalog of TCR beta chain sequences. A later analysis assigned V and J genes by comparing TCR nucleotide sequences with IMGT/GENE-DB human TR gene sequences. The TCRdist pipeline was used in a later analysis to assign CDR3 sequences and most-parsimonious VDJ recombination scenarios. A later analysis defined each TCR beta chain by its CDR3 amino acid sequence plus V-gene family, and excluded reads lacking a unique V-gene family. In a later analysis, around 600 highly shared, low-generation-probability nucleotide sequences were removed to address suspected cross-contamination and a sequencing artifact. For each public chain, a later analysis derived a clonal expansion index from normalized ranks of inferred template counts within each repertoire. A later analysis computed generation probabilities with a VDJ recombination model fitted to out-of-frame rearrangements, and checked the results against IGoR. In a later analysis, TCR-TCR, TCR-HLA and TCR-CMV co-occurrence was scored with hypergeometric tests, and a repertoire-size bias correction was applied to TCR pairs. To estimate false discovery rates, a later analysis permuted the HLA or CMV assignments 20 times. In a later analysis, co-occurring TCRs were grouped using DBSCAN, and TCRdist sequence similarity was added for clustering within HLA-allele-positive subsets. Repertoires with fewer than 30,000 or more than 120,000 public chains, plus five repertoires with anomalous nucleotide sharing, were excluded from co-occurrence clustering. TCRdb re-hosts the immuneACCESS table, in-frame sequences only. Its copies lack some clones; in the studies checked, an unresolved V gene accounts for under half of them, and the cause for the rest is not known. V and J calls plus clone size are reproduced from that table; the DNA served to infer D and trimming. The sample's records list over 65,000 clones. About 4.2% of the sample is in the top ten clones.

V is pruned by 1 base and J by 5 bases, leaving 18 bases of the junction without a gene match. CDR1 and CDR2 were assigned from the germline V gene as SQVTM and ANQGSEA. Counted from cysteine to phenylalanine, this CDR3 has 18 amino acids. Only CDR3 DNA remains: 54 bases, in frame from the first base. The cohort was made up of about 670 healthy bone marrow donors. All cohort members were sampled while nominally healthy, although unrecorded immune exposures were likely present. The donor tested CMV seronegative, placing the donor among the approximately 400 seronegative members of the cohort. A peripheral blood sample was collected from each donor, and TCR beta sequencing was performed on peripheral blood mononuclear cells. Genomic DNA was extracted from the blood cell samples with the Qiagen DNeasy Blood Extraction Kit.

Material: PBMCs. The clonotype originates from a man under 40 in good health and CMV-seronegative. The rearranged chain carries TRBV29-1 and TRBJ2-5, and 8 junction bases match TRBD1. DNA sequence: TGCAGCGTTGAAGCCTCAAACAAACAGACAGGGGCGGTGGAGACCCAGTACTTC. This codes for CSVEASNKQTGAVETQYF.